The clone carrying this TCR beta chain was recorded at least ten times. Its antigen is not identified. The data stem from a study of identical twins. Overall study results and limits: An excess of low generation probability was shown by twin-shared out-of-frame alpha sequences. Models underestimated out-of-frame TCR alpha sharing in monozygotic twins.

The V end lost 4 bases, the J end lost 5 bases, and 14 bases lay between the germline ends. Germline V lookup: CDR1 KGHDR, CDR2 SFDVKD. This CDR3 has 15 residues. MiXCR, applied by TCRdb to the 5' RACE reads, yields one record per CDR3 protein. The table has a few hundred thousand distinct CDR3 sequences, 9.6% seen once; the top ten hold around 3.1%. These data are also associated with another study on yellow fever vaccine responses in identical twins.

The origin of this receptor is a woman aged 18 to 35 in good health. V gene TRBV24-1 combines with J gene TRBJ2-1; D possibly uses TRBD1 or TRBD2 (5 bases each). The source material was PBMCs. The CDR3 coding sequence is TGTGCCACCAGTGACCCCGGGACCAAAAACAATGAGCAGTTCTTC. It specifies CATSDPGTKNNEQFF.